The following is a T cell receptor beta chain sequence with its context. The germline V gene has CDR1 KGHSH and CDR2 LQKENI. The V end lost 5 bases, the J end lost 6 bases, and 11 bases lay between the germline ends. This CDR3 spans 13 amino acids. The sample belongs to a study of blood T cell repertoires in COVID-19. Study context: From the United States, Italy and Spain came samples of acute and convalescent COVID-19.

Authors' processing steps: It was from reference gene primer amplification that nucleated cell counts were estimated. Some clones are missing from TCRdb's copy, which holds only in-frame ones; the method was immunoSEQ multiplex PCR. For V, J and clone size, that table is used; D and trimming come from the DNA. The sample shows roughly 300,000 clones, about 90% of them seen only once. This sequence was found in a woman in her 30s who had recovered from COVID-19. The genes are TRBV18 and TRBJ1-5; D is possibly TRBD1 (5 bases). The specimen was PBMCs or T cells enriched from blood (not recorded which). The CDR3 is CASSGREAQPQHF. CDR3 coding DNA: TGTGCCAGCTCAGGCAGGGAGGCTCAGCCCCAGCATTTT.